This TCR beta chain was identified in a study of response to subunit inactivated influenza vaccine. The study's findings and limits: T cells newly recruited by each seasonal influenza vaccination are few, the authors suggested.

Via MiXCR, TCRdb re-called the RT-PCR reads, giving one row per CDR3 protein. The sample records some 640,000 distinct CDR3 sequences, around 14% being singletons. In its sample, this clonotype was seen many times. Antigen specificity is unknown. The CDR3 runs 15 residues. V dropped 1 base and J dropped 4; count of bases not matched to a gene: 3. CDR1 SGHKS and CDR2 YYEKEE come from the germline V gene (reference sequence). This specimen consisted of PBMCs from blood, obtained less than 15 days before vaccination. The J gene is TRBJ2-1, the V gene TRBV5-5, with TRBD1 matching 9 bases. The receptor was isolated from a man in his fifties who received an inactivated influenza vaccine. Here the CDR3 reads CASSLRTGEYNEQFF. The CDR3 DNA is TGTGCCAGCAGCTTGCGGACAGGGGAGTACAATGAGCAGTTCTTC.